This T cell receptor beta chain is from a study of blood T cell repertoires in COVID-19. At the level of the study: Some COVID-19 samples were acute and others convalescent; all came from the United States, Italy and Spain.

Trimming took 3 bases from V and 0 from J, leaving 3 bases between them. This CDR3 has 13 residues. Germline values: CDR1 SNHLY, CDR2 FYNNEI. Repertoires were generated with immunoSEQ multiplex PCR, while TCRdb's copy carries only in-frame clones and drops some. The sample consists of a few hundred thousand clones, 85% to 90% of them appearing once. Adults between about 18 and 95 years of age took part from 24 US areas. Two negative PCRs, clearance, or symptom resolution had been documented for recovered Cohort 3 donors. The sequencing sample was made of PBMCs or T cells enriched from blood (not recorded which). The chain employs TRBV2 and TRBJ1-5; D gene uncertain. This sequence originates from a woman younger than 35 who had recovered from COVID-19. The CDR3 DNA is TGTGCCAGCAGTGACATTAGCAATCAGCCCCAGCATTTT. It translates to CASSDISNQPQHF.